Below are 7 T cell receptor beta chains sequenced from a single sample in a study of identical twins. From the 5' RACE reads, TCRdb called clonotypes with MiXCR, one entry per CDR3 protein. The sample lists fewer than 350,000 distinct CDR3 sequences, about 8.1% occurring once. This same sample was also part of a study on yellow fever vaccine responses in identical twins.

The sequenced sample consisted of memory (CD45RO+) T cells sorted from blood. The receptors were sampled from a woman between 18 and 30 years old in good health.

The chain uses TRBV27 and TRBJ2-5, with 7 bases lining up with TRBD1. With 7 bases clipped from V and 7 bases from J, the junction kept 6 bases outside the gene matches. The germline V gene encodes CDR1 MNHEY and CDR2 SMNVEV (reference sequence). The CDR3 sequence is 12 residues long. CDR3 sequence (DNA): TGTGCCAGCAAGGGGGCCCTCGGGACCCAGTACTTC. This encodes CASKGALGTQYF.

This clonotype has more than one count but fewer than ten. The V gene is TRBV18, the J gene TRBJ1-1, with D uncertain. This CDR3 has 14 amino acids. The V end was cut by 0 bases, the J end by 4 bases, with 9 bases between. Per the germline V gene, CDR1 is KGHSH and CDR2 is LQKENI. The DNA of the CDR3 is TGTGCCAGCTCACCACCGTTTAAGGGCACTGAAGCTTTCTTT. This sequence encodes CASSPPFKGTEAFF.

This clonotype came up many times. The chain recombines TRBV4-1 with TRBJ1-2, with a possible D match to TRBD1 (5 bases). Germline V gene sequence: CDR1 MGHRA, CDR2 YSYEKL. The CDR3 is 16 amino acids. Trimming shortened V by 3 bases and J by 3 bases, and 17 bases separated the two germline ends. The CDR3 loop reads CASSQGTRRVDYGYTF. In DNA form, the CDR3 reads TGCGCCAGCAGCCAGGGGACCCGACGGGTCGACTATGGCTACACCTTC.

In this sample, this clonotype turned up a few times. This sequence joins TRBV2 and TRBJ1-3; 7 nucleotides line up with TRBD1. Germline CDR1 reads SNHLY; CDR2 reads FYNNEI. V was pared by 9 bases and J by 3 bases, with 5 bases of the junction left unmatched. The CDR3 spans 13 residues. The DNA for the CDR3 is TGTGCCAGAACCGGGACAGATGGAAACACCATATATTTT. The encoded protein is CARTGTDGNTIYF.

There are many counts of this clonotype. This CDR3 is CASSSTGRYTEAFF. The CDR3 DNA sequence: TGTGCCAGCAGTTCGACAGGGCGGTACACTGAAGCTTTCTTT. The gene calls are TRBV12-3 or TRBV12-4 and TRBJ1-1, with 7 bases fitting TRBD1. The CDR3 totals 14 residues. The V and J ends lost 4 bases and 3 bases, in that order; junction bases with no gene match: 5.

This clonotype was seen repeatedly, ten times or more. The J gene is TRBJ1-6, the V gene TRBV2; tentatively, D is TRBD1 (5 bases). Trimming cost V 5 bases and J 18 bases, with 14 bases left between them. CDR1 is SNHLY, CDR2 FYNNEI, per germline. The CDR3 has 11 amino acids. The CDR3 loop reads CASSIDRDSHF. DNA for the CDR3: TGTGCCAGCAGTATAGACCGGGACTCCCACTTT.

In its sample, this clonotype was seen many times. This chain joins TRBV4-1 and TRBJ1-2; D may be TRBD1 (6 bases). The length of the CDR3 is 15 residues. V was trimmed by 3 bases and J by 3 bases, leaving 14 bases between them. Per germline, CDR1 MGHRA and CDR2 YSYEKL. The CDR3 DNA is TGCGCCAGCAGCCAGACTACAGGGATGTACTATGGCTACACCTTC. This gives the protein CASSQTTGMYYGYTF.